This TCR beta chain was found in a study of post-analysis software for immune sequencing data. This CDR3 has 15 amino acids. J gave up 7 bases and V 5 bases, and 12 bases lay outside the gene matches. Germline-derived CDR1 and CDR2 are SGHRS and YFSETQ. Study findings and constraints: Roughly 5 TRBV segments (TRBV5-6, TRBV5-1 and TRBV20-1 among them) occurred more frequently in patients than in controls. By F measure, samples from a shared preparation batch strongly co-clustered. Normalized Chao1 diversity was significantly reduced in patients versus controls.

TCR beta libraries were prepared from cDNA with unique molecular identifiers. cDNA molecules numbering roughly 0.5 million came from about 1 to 10 million T cells. TCRdb re-called the PCR reads with MiXCR, one entry per CDR3 protein. The table has hundreds of thousands of distinct CDR3 sequences, 53% seen once. With respect to this clonotype: Its antigen remains unidentified.

This rearrangement joins TRBV5-1 to TRBJ1-2; TRBD1 matches 9 bases. The TCR originated in a girl aged 5 to 17 with multiple sclerosis. Sequencing was carried out using blood. CDR3 sequence reads: CASRRPGGQGPGYTF. For the CDR3, the DNA is TGCGCCAGCAGAAGGCCTGGGGGACAGGGACCTGGCTACACCTTC.